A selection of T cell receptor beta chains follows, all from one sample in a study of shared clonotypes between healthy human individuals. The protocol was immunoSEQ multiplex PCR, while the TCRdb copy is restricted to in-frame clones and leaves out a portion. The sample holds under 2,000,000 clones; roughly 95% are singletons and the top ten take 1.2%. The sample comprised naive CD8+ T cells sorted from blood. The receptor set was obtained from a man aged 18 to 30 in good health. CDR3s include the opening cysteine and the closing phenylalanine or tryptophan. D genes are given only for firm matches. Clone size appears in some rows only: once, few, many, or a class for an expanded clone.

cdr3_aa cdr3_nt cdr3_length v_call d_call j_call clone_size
CAWNTGTGNQPQHF TGTGCCTGGAATACCGGGACAGGGAATCAGCCCCAGCATTTT 14 TRBV30 TRBD1 TRBJ1-5 NA
CASSYRTVGANVLTF TGCGCCAGCAGCTACCGGACCGTCGGGGCCAACGTCCTGACTTTC 15 TRBV5-1 NA TRBJ2-6 NA
CASSTGDEQYF TGTGCCAGCAGCACAGGGGACGAGCAGTACTTC 11 TRBV11-2 TRBD1 TRBJ2-7 NA
CASSSHASGGPTDTQYF TGCGCCAGCAGCTCCCATGCCAGCGGAGGGCCCACAGATACGCAGTATTTT 17 TRBV4-3 NA TRBJ2-3 NA
CASSPRTGGLLAFF TGTGCCAGCAGTCCACGGACAGGGGGCCTTCTGGCTTTCTTT 14 TRBV27 TRBD1 TRBJ1-1 NA
CASSHTATGFTSYEQYF TGCGCCAGCAGCCATACTGCGACAGGTTTTACTTCCTACGAGCAGTACTTC 17 TRBV4-1 NA TRBJ2-7 NA
CASSLKHRDYEQYF TGTGCTAGCAGCTTAAAACACAGGGACTACGAGCAGTACTTC 14 TRBV7-7 NA TRBJ2-7 NA
CASSLSGNQETQYF TGTGCCAGCAGTTTATCGGGGAACCAAGAGACCCAGTACTTC 14 TRBV27 NA TRBJ2-5 NA
CASSLDTGSSNQPQHF TGTGCCAGCAGCTTAGATACGGGAAGTAGCAATCAGCCCCAGCATTTT 16 TRBV7-8 NA TRBJ1-5 NA
CASRLTGGTEAFF TGTGCCAGCAGGTTGACAGGGGGGACTGAAGCTTTCTTT 13 TRBV5-6 TRBD1 TRBJ1-1 NA
CASSSRQGRSYEQYF TGCGCCAGCAGCTCAAGACAGGGACGCTCCTACGAGCAGTACTTC 15 TRBV5-1 TRBD1 TRBJ2-7 NA
CAIMGGVTDTQYF TGTGCCATCATGGGGGGGGTCACAGATACGCAGTATTTT 13 TRBV10-3 TRBD2 TRBJ2-3 NA
CASSQEGGLSNQPQHF TGTGCCAGCAGCCAAGAGGGAGGGTTGAGCAATCAGCCCCAGCATTTT 16 TRBV7-9 NA TRBJ1-5 NA
CASSQGLEANYGYTF TGCGCCAGCAGCCAAGGACTCGAAGCTAACTATGGCTACACCTTC 15 TRBV4-1 NA TRBJ1-2 NA
CASSPLDNEQFF TGTGCCAGCAGCCCCCTGGACAATGAGCAGTTCTTC 12 TRBV7-9 NA TRBJ2-1 NA
CASSWERQGKGEQYF TGCGCCAGCAGCTGGGAAAGACAGGGTAAGGGGGAGCAGTACTTC 15 TRBV5-1 TRBD1 TRBJ2-7 NA
CASSLSGTGGWETQYF TGCGCCAGCAGCTTATCCGGGACAGGGGGCTGGGAGACCCAGTACTTC 16 TRBV5-1 TRBD1 TRBJ2-5 NA
CASSLEAPGQPYGQYF TGCGCCAGCAGCTTGGAAGCACCGGGACAGCCCTACGGGCAGTACTTC 16 TRBV5-1 TRBD1 TRBJ2-7 NA
CASSLVAVGPDRTDTQYF TGTGCCAGCAGCTTAGTAGCGGTTGGACCCGACCGCACAGATACGCAGTATTTT 18 TRBV7-9 NA TRBJ2-3 NA
CASSAELGGLITGELFF TGCGCCAGCAGCGCTGAGCTAGGGGGGCTAATCACCGGGGAGCTGTTTTTT 17 TRBV5-1 NA TRBJ2-2 NA
CASSIDLEMGRVYEQYF TGTGCCAGTAGTATAGATCTTGAAATGGGCAGGGTGTACGAGCAGTACTTC 17 TRBV19 NA TRBJ2-7 NA
CSVVPPPPGPGTQYF TGCAGCGTCGTCCCTCCTCCCCCCGGGCCGGGGACCCAGTACTTC 15 TRBV29-1 NA TRBJ2-5 NA
CASSLADGTQGFF TGTGCCAGCAGCTTAGCTGACGGGACCCAAGGGTTCTTC 13 TRBV7-8 NA TRBJ2-1 NA
CASSQDQSGLHFSYEQYF TGCGCCAGCAGCCAAGATCAGTCTGGCCTCCACTTCTCCTACGAGCAGTACTTC 18 TRBV4-3 NA TRBJ2-7 NA
CASSSTASGELFF TGTGCCAGCAGCTCGACGGCCTCCGGGGAGCTGTTTTTT 13 TRBV7-8 NA TRBJ2-2 NA
CSVGGQGGAGELFF TGCAGCGTTGGAGGACAGGGTGGGGCCGGGGAGCTGTTTTTT 14 TRBV29-1 TRBD1 TRBJ2-2 NA
CASSYGGGGYGYTF TGTGCCAGCAGTTACGGCGGCGGAGGATATGGCTACACCTTC 14 TRBV6-5 NA TRBJ1-2 NA
CASSREGGNTEAFF TGTGCCAGCAGCCGGGAAGGGGGGAACACTGAAGCTTTCTTT 14 TRBV27 NA TRBJ1-1 NA
CASFDWGETEQFF TGTGCCAGCTTCGACTGGGGGGAGACTGAGCAGTTCTTC 13 TRBV25-1 NA TRBJ2-1 NA
CASSVENEQFF TGTGCCAGCAGCGTAGAGAATGAGCAGTTCTTC 11 TRBV9 NA TRBJ2-1 NA
CASSRDGDAYEQYF TGTGCCAGCAGCCGGGACGGGGATGCCTACGAGCAGTACTTC 14 TRBV27 NA TRBJ2-7 NA
CASSFLEAEQYF TGTGCCAGCAGCTTCTTAGAGGCCGAGCAGTACTTC 12 TRBV11-2 NA TRBJ2-7 NA
CASSLAQTGESPPYEQYF TGTGCCAGCAGCTTAGCCCAGACAGGGGAGTCCCCTCCCTACGAGCAGTACTTC 18 TRBV7-8 TRBD1 TRBJ2-7 NA
CSASFGNTIYF TGCAGCGCCTCGTTTGGAAACACCATATATTTT 11 TRBV29-1 NA TRBJ1-3 NA
CASSEAGPSYEQYF TGTGCCAGCAGCGAAGCGGGCCCCTCCTACGAGCAGTACTTC 14 TRBV9 NA TRBJ2-7 NA
CASSQRDISYEQYF TGCGCCAGCAGCCAACGTGACATCTCCTACGAGCAGTACTTC 14 TRBV4-1 NA TRBJ2-7 NA
CASSEDYSYEQYF TGTGCCAGCAGTGAAGACTACTCCTACGAGCAGTACTTC 13 TRBV6-1 NA TRBJ2-7 NA
CASSSHLIGAGDEQYF TGTGCCAGCAGTTCCCATTTAATAGGGGCCGGGGACGAGCAGTACTTC 16 TRBV6-5 NA TRBJ2-7 NA
CASSVSGLSTDTQYF TGTGCCAGCAGCGTATCGGGCCTGAGTACAGATACGCAGTATTTT 15 TRBV9 NA TRBJ2-3 NA
CASSFRLAGDTQYF TGTGCCAGCAGCTTTAGGCTAGCTGGAGATACGCAGTATTTT 14 TRBV5-4 NA TRBJ2-3 NA
CASSLGTGVYNEQFF TGTGCCAGCAGCTTAGGGACAGGGGTCTACAATGAGCAGTTCTTC 15 TRBV11-3 TRBD1 TRBJ2-1 NA
CASAETGLKNTEAFF TGTGCCAGCGCTGAGACAGGGCTGAAGAACACTGAAGCTTTCTTT 15 TRBV27 TRBD1 TRBJ1-1 NA
CASSLAGQEWFGNEQFF TGTGCCAGCAGCTTAGCGGGGCAGGAGTGGTTCGGGAATGAGCAGTTCTTC 17 TRBV7-9 NA TRBJ2-1 NA
CASSLATYEQYF TGTGCCAGCAGCTTGGCGACCTACGAGCAGTACTTC 12 TRBV7-9 NA TRBJ2-7 NA
CASSAAGGSYEQYF TGTGCCAGCAGTGCAGCGGGGGGCTCCTACGAGCAGTACTTC 14 TRBV2 TRBD2 TRBJ2-7 NA
CASSYGTGVWEQYF TGTGCCAGCAGCTATGGGACAGGGGTGTGGGAGCAGTACTTC 14 TRBV5-6 TRBD1 TRBJ2-7 NA
CASSTLPEGTIGYTF TGTGCCAGTAGTACCTTGCCTGAGGGCACCATTGGCTACACCTTC 15 TRBV19 NA TRBJ1-2 NA
CASNSRGLTEAFF TGTGCCAGCAACAGCAGGGGGCTCACTGAAGCTTTCTTT 13 TRBV6-1 TRBD1 TRBJ1-1 once
CASSYGTSYEQYF TGTGCCAGCAGTTACGGCACCTCCTACGAGCAGTACTTC 13 TRBV6-5 NA TRBJ2-7 NA
CATSRDLTIDTQYF TGTGCCACCAGCAGAGATCTCACGATTGATACGCAGTATTTT 14 TRBV15 NA TRBJ2-3 NA
CASSHGREGRGNEQFF TGCGCCAGCAGCCATGGACGGGAGGGCCGGGGCAATGAGCAGTTCTTC 16 TRBV4-3 TRBD2 TRBJ2-1 NA
CASSHSDTRSTDTQYF TGCGCCAGCAGCCACTCGGACACCAGGTCCACAGATACGCAGTATTTT 16 TRBV4-1 NA TRBJ2-3 NA
CASSLEGSYEQYF TGTGCCAGCAGCTTGGAGGGATCCTACGAGCAGTACTTC 13 TRBV5-6 NA TRBJ2-7 few
CASTQGVDYGYTF TGTGCCAGTACACAGGGGGTAGACTATGGCTACACCTTC 13 TRBV13 TRBD1 TRBJ1-2 NA
CASRQYEDPNEKLFF TGTGCCAGCAGACAGTATGAGGACCCGAATGAAAAACTGTTTTTT 15 TRBV2 NA TRBJ1-4 NA